The T cell receptor (beta chain) under discussion was sequenced for a study of blood T cell repertoires in COVID-19. At the level of the study: The cDNA or gDNA used as material had been derived from T cells, B-cell-depleted T cells, or PBMCs.

All enrollees were roughly 18 to 100 years old and from about two dozen US areas. Each participant's cohort was designated according to participant-reported clinical history. In the original analysis: Reference gene primer amplification gave estimated nucleated cell counts. Clones were read by immunoSEQ multiplex PCR, and TCRdb kept only the in-frame ones, dropping some. The DNA was the basis for D and trimming; V, J and clone size are from that table. Of 210,000 or so clones listed, roughly 90% are singletons. The CDR3 runs 16 residues. Trimming shortened V by 1 base and J by 0 bases, and 10 bases separated the two germline ends. Germline V gives CDR1 LGHNT, CDR2 FRNRAP.

The chain carries TRBV12-5 and TRBJ2-1; D uncertain. The sample taken for sequencing was PBMCs or T cells enriched from blood (not recorded which). This TCR derives from a woman aged 45-60 years in a cohort exposed to, infected with or recovered from COVID-19 (not recorded which). CDR3 protein: CASGLGQASSYNEQFF. CDR3 nucleotide sequence: TGTGCTAGTGGTTTGGGCCAGGCGAGCTCCTACAATGAGCAGTTCTTC.